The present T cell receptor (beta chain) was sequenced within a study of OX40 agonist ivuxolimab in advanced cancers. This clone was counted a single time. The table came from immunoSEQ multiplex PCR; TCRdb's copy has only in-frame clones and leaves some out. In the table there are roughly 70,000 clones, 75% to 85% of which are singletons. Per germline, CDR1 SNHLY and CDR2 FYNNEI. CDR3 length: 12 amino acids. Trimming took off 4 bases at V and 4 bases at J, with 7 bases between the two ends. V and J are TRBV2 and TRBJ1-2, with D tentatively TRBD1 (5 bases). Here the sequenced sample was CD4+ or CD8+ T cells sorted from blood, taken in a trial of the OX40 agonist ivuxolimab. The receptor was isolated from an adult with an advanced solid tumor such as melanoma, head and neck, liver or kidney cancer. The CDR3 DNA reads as TGTGCCAGCAGTGGGGGGAGCTATGGCTACACCTTC. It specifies CASSGGSYGYTF.